The 14 T cell receptor beta chains below were found in one sample sequenced in a study of T cells in Graves' hyperthyroidism and ophthalmopathy. Amplification targeted TCR beta CDR3 regions from RNA transcripts. Carried out on the TCR CDR3, a first-round RT-PCR used the HTBI primer set. TCRdb reprocessed the multiplex PCR reads with MiXCR, giving one entry per CDR3 protein. Of hundreds of thousands of distinct CDR3 sequences listed, roughly 37% are singletons. Sequenced input: blood. The source of these receptors is a man between 18 and 35 years old with Graves' hyperthyroidism.

This clonotype was recorded many times. The rearrangement links TRBV10-3 to TRBJ2-7; 7 bases are shared with TRBD1. Germline CDR1 is ENHRY and CDR2 is SYGVKD. The CDR3 spans 14 residues. V shed 3 bases, J shed 3 bases, and the junction held 5 bases outside the gene matches. DNA for the CDR3: TGTGCCATCAGTGATGACAGGGTTGGCTACGAGCAGTACTTC. As protein: CAISDDRVGYEQYF.

This chain joins TRBV7-9 and TRBJ1-3; no clear D gene. Germline V gene data show CDR1 as SEHNR and CDR2 as FQNEAQ (reference sequence). V lost 8 bases to trimming and J lost 0 bases, with 8 bases between them. CDR3 size: 13 residues. CDR3 residues: CASQRISGNTIYF. Here the CDR3 DNA reads TGTGCCAGCCAGAGGATCTCTGGAAACACCATATATTTT. The full variable domain, in which reference TRBV7-9 and TRBJ1-3 provide the parts outside the CDR3, is DTGVSQNPRHKITKRGQNVTFRCDPISEHNRLYWYRQTLGQGPEFLTYFQNEAQLEKSRLLSDRFSAERPKGSFSTLEIQRTEQGDSAMYLCASQRISGNTIYFGEGSWLTVV.

The chain recombines TRBV6-5 with TRBJ1-2; maybe TRBD1 (5 bases). Between the trimmed V and J ends, which lost 2 bases and 7 bases, there was a span of 17 bases. This CDR3 has 15 residues. CDR1 is MNHEY, CDR2 SVGAGI, per germline. CDR3 residues: CASSYDSEYVGGYTF. The CDR3 nucleotides are TGTGCCAGCAGTTACGACAGTGAATACGTGGGTGGCTACACCTTC.

As to this clonotype: Relative to the germline gene, one junction end is altered; a read error may explain this. The chain couples TRBV10-3 to TRBJ2-5; D remains unclear. The length of the CDR3 is 13 residues. Germline CDR1 and CDR2: ENHRY and SYGVKD. CDR3 loop: CASSSVPRETQYF. Written as DNA, the CDR3 is TGTGCCAGCAGTTCGGTCCCCCGAGAGACCCAGTACTTC.

The chain has TRBV7-8 and TRBJ2-5; unclear D gene. The length of the CDR3 is 16 residues. Germline CDR1 SGHVS, CDR2 FQNEAQ. Trimming took off 4 bases at V and 4 bases at J, with 19 bases between the two ends. This CDR3 reads CASSSGWNRLGETQYF. CDR3 coding DNA: TGTGCCAGCAGCTCCGGGTGGAATAGGTTGGGAGAGACCCAGTACTTC. Full variable domain (missing parts from reference TRBV7-8 and TRBJ2-5): GAGVSQSPRYKVAKRGQDVALRCDPISGHVSLFWYQQALGQGPEFLTYFQNEAQLDKSGLPSDRFFAERPEGSVSTLKIQRTQQEDSAVYLCASSSGWNRLGETQYFGPGTRLLVL.

The J gene is TRBJ1-3, the V gene TRBV10-3; D call uncertain. This CDR3 comprises 14 residues. V shed 8 bases and J shed 8 bases, with 19 bases lying between them. Looked up from germline, CDR1 is ENHRY and CDR2 is SYGVKD. CDR3 sequence: CAIGGDNYGYTIYF. The CDR3 DNA follows: TGTGCCATCGGCGGGGATAACTATGGCTACACCATATATTTT.

V usage is TRBV5-4 and J usage is TRBJ2-6; 10 nucleotides align to TRBD1. Germline lookup yields CDR1 SGHNT and CDR2 YYREEE (reference sequence). V was clipped by 4 bases and J by 0 bases; unmatched bases: 10. This CDR3 has 19 amino acids. The CDR3, as DNA: TGTGCCAGCAGCCAAGATGGACAGGGGGTATTCTCTGGGGCCAACGTCCTGACTTTC. It yields the protein CASSQDGQGVFSGANVLTF.

This chain connects TRBV20-1 to TRBJ1-1; perhaps TRBD1 as D (5 bases). V shed 2 bases and J shed 8 bases, with 15 bases lying between them. Germline loops: CDR1 DFQATT, CDR2 SNEGSKA (reference sequence). The CDR3 has 13 residues. The CDR3 is CSARSEINREAFF. CDR3 DNA: TGCAGTGCTAGATCCGAAATTAACAGGGAAGCTTTCTTT.

The chain couples TRBV7-9 to TRBJ1-3; TRBD1 might be the D (5 bases). CDR1 is SEHNR, CDR2 FQNEAQ, per germline (reference sequence). The V end was cut by 4 bases, the J end by 4 bases, with 14 bases between. This CDR3 has 15 residues. In DNA form, the CDR3 reads TGTGCCAGCAGCTATGCAGGGCTGGTGGGAAACACCATATATTTT. This codes for CASSYAGLVGNTIYF.

V is TRBV15 and J is TRBJ2-5; D gene unclear. The CDR3 contains 15 residues. Germline CDR1 reads LNHNV; CDR2 reads YYDKDF (reference sequence). The ends were cut back, 0 bases at V and 9 bases at J, with 17 bases in the middle. CDR3 protein: CATSRESDSNQPQYF. The CDR3, as DNA: TGTGCCACCAGCAGAGAGTCGGATAGCAATCAGCCCCAGTACTTC.

Regarding this clonotype: A read error may account for a junction end that differs from germline. The chain has TRBV7-9 and TRBJ2-7, with a tentative D call TRBD1 (6 bases). Germline CDR1 is SEHNR and CDR2 is FQNEAQ (reference sequence). This CDR3 spans 14 amino acids. The CDR3 DNA sequence: TGCGCCAGCAGCCAAGAACAGGGAAATTACGAGCAGTACTTC. This gives the protein CASSQEQGNYEQYF.

V and J are TRBV4-2 and TRBJ1-5, with D maybe TRBD1 (6 bases). Germline lookup yields CDR1 LGHNA and CDR2 YNFKEQ. The CDR3 has 15 residues. The V and J ends lost 0 bases and 7 bases respectively, with 13 bases between them. The CDR3 coding sequence is TGTGCCAGCAGCCAAGATTTGGGGGGCTGGCAGCCCCAGCATTTT. It is translated as CASSQDLGGWQPQHF.

V usage is TRBV7-9 and J usage is TRBJ2-7, with 8 bases identical to TRBD1. V was pared by 5 bases and J by 3 bases, with 12 bases of the junction left unmatched. Germline CDR1 is SEHNR and CDR2 is FQNEAQ (reference sequence). The CDR3 spans 16 residues. CDR3 DNA: TGTGCCAGCAGCCCAGGGCCCAGGGGGCTAGACTACGAGCAGTACTTC. It specifies CASSPGPRGLDYEQYF.

This chain connects TRBV12-3 or TRBV12-4 to TRBJ2-5, with a tentative D call TRBD1 (8 bases). Trimming removed 6 bases from V and 5 bases from J, with 22 bases in between. The CDR3 has 16 residues. CDR3 loop: CASRGGSQGAWETQYF. The CDR3 DNA sequence: TGTGCCAGCAGGGGGGGGTCTCAGGGGGCCTGGGAGACCCAGTACTTC.